Listed below are T cell receptor beta chains from one sample, sequenced in a study of sequential checkpoint blockade in melanoma. Repertoires were generated with immunoSEQ multiplex PCR, while TCRdb's copy carries only in-frame clones and drops some. The sample lists fewer than 7,000 clones, approximately 40% occurring once. Material: tumor tissue (inferred from file names), obtained from a patient given nivolumab and ipilimumab in sequence. The receptor set was obtained from a human donor with melanoma. Both conserved end residues are part of each CDR3. D genes are given only for firm matches. Where a row states a size, it is once, few, many or the class of an expanded clone; other rows omit it.

CDR3aa	CDR3nt	d_gene	abundance	v_gene	j_gene
CASSQWGEGTGELFF	TGTGCCAGCAGCCAATGGGGAGAAGGAACCGGGGAGCTGTTTTTT	NA	medium-sized	TRBV11-3	TRBJ2-2
CASSAQGARYNEQFF	TGTGCCAGTAGCGCACAGGGGGCGCGGTACAATGAGCAGTTCTTC	TRBD1	few	TRBV19	TRBJ2-1
CSVLKAGLSETQYF	TGCAGCGTCCTCAAAGCGGGGTTATCAGAGACCCAGTACTTC	TRBD2	large	TRBV29-1	TRBJ2-5
CASSDGTGSFNEQFF	TGTGCCAGCAGCGACGGGACAGGGAGTTTCAATGAGCAGTTCTTC	TRBD1	NA	TRBV9	TRBJ2-1
CASSRYQGGLNTEAFF	TGCGCCAGCAGCCGTTATCAAGGGGGCCTCAACACTGAAGCTTTCTTT	TRBD1	few	TRBV4-1	TRBJ1-1
CASSPPGAQETQYF	TGTGCCAGCTCACCACCGGGGGCCCAAGAGACCCAGTACTTC	NA	once	TRBV18	TRBJ2-5
CAISASGSEQFF	TGTGCCATCAGTGCATCGGGAAGTGAGCAGTTCTTC	NA	NA	TRBV6-8	TRBJ2-1
CARSLVGTTGGVYNEQFF	TGTGCCAGAAGCTTGGTGGGCACGACAGGGGGCGTTTATAATGAGCAGTTCTTC	TRBD1	NA	TRBV7-6	TRBJ2-1
CASSPLPPQGSNTEAFF	TGTGCCAGCTCACCACTTCCCCCCCAGGGGTCGAACACTGAAGCTTTCTTT	NA	NA	TRBV18	TRBJ1-1
CASSSRQGTGVTNEKLFF	TGTGCCAGCAGTTCCCGACAGGGTACGGGAGTCACTAATGAAAAACTGTTTTTT	TRBD1	NA	TRBV6-8	TRBJ1-4
CASSQVHPYSYGYTF	TGCGCCAGCAGCCAAGTTCACCCGTACAGCTATGGCTACACCTTC	NA	many	TRBV4-1	TRBJ1-2
CASRDANTGELFF	TGTGCCAGTAGAGACGCGAACACCGGGGAGCTGTTTTTT	NA	NA	TRBV6-8	TRBJ2-2
CAISGQGAQGEAFF	TGTGCCATCAGTGGACAGGGGGCGCAAGGTGAAGCTTTCTTT	TRBD1	few	TRBV6-8	TRBJ1-1
CASGPGLARSTDTQYF	TGTGCTAGTGGACCGGGACTAGCAAGAAGCACAGATACGCAGTATTTT	TRBD2	NA	TRBV12-5	TRBJ2-3
CASSQEWTGKLFLPRTGELFF	TGTGCCAGCAGTCAAGAATGGACAGGGAAGCTGTTTCTCCCAAGAACCGGGGAGCTGTTTTTT	TRBD1	NA	TRBV28	TRBJ2-2
CASSIVPGQGMVYEQYF	TGTGCCAGCAGCATAGTCCCGGGACAGGGGATGGTCTACGAGCAGTACTTC	TRBD1	medium-sized	TRBV7-6	TRBJ2-7
CASKPLGGRANEQFF	TGTGCCAGTAAACCTCTAGGCGGGAGGGCCAATGAGCAGTTCTTC	TRBD2	NA	TRBV19	TRBJ2-1
CATLSVKGLAGEETQYF	TGCGCCACCCTTTCTGTCAAAGGACTAGCGGGAGAAGAGACCCAGTACTTC	TRBD2	NA	TRBV10-2	TRBJ2-5
CASTEGGGRAPNQPQHF	TGTGCCAGTACCGAAGGTGGGGGTAGGGCCCCCAATCAGCCCCAGCATTTT	NA	NA	TRBV19	TRBJ1-5
CASSVVGLWNTEAFF	TGTGCCAGCAGCGTAGTAGGGCTATGGAACACTGAAGCTTTCTTT	NA	many	TRBV9	TRBJ1-1
CASSPPNQRDTQYF	TGTGCCAGCAGCCCCCCGAACCAGAGAGATACGCAGTATTTT	NA	few	TRBV11-3	TRBJ2-3
CASGLVLGQNIYEQYF	TGTGCTAGTGGTTTGGTATTGGGACAGAACATTTACGAGCAGTACTTC	TRBD1	NA	TRBV12-5	TRBJ2-7
CAWSEDPLNEQFF	TGTGCCTGGAGTGAAGACCCCCTCAATGAGCAGTTCTTC	NA	once	TRBV30	TRBJ2-1
CAISTGRVAEAFF	TGTGCCATCAGTACAGGGAGGGTGGCTGAAGCTTTCTTT	NA	NA	TRBV6-8	TRBJ1-1
CASSPLAGPHNEQFF	TGTGCCAGCAGCCCACTAGCGGGCCCCCACAATGAGCAGTTCTTC	TRBD2	NA	TRBV6-8	TRBJ2-1
CASSQDRVNEQFF	TGCGCCAGCAGCCAAGACAGGGTGAATGAGCAGTTCTTC	NA	few	TRBV1	TRBJ2-1
CASSEGRGKRTDTQYF	TGCGCCAGCAGTGAGGGGAGGGGGAAACGCACAGATACGCAGTATTTT	NA	NA	TRBV10-2	TRBJ2-3
CASAPGRGFGEQYF	TGTGCCAGCGCCCCAGGGAGAGGATTTGGCGAGCAGTACTTC	NA	medium-sized	TRBV11-3	TRBJ2-7
CASSIGRANTEAFF	TGTGCCAGTAGTATAGGCAGGGCGAACACTGAAGCTTTCTTT	NA	NA	TRBV19	TRBJ1-1
CASSITGVYNEQFF	TGTGCCAGCAGTATTACGGGGGTTTACAATGAGCAGTTCTTC	NA	few	TRBV6-7	TRBJ2-1
CASSLNLRTGELFF	TGTGCCAGCAGCTTAAATCTTCGCACCGGGGAGCTGTTTTTT	NA	few	TRBV11-3	TRBJ2-2
CASSYFGAPEQYF	TGTGCCAGCAGTTATTTCGGGGCCCCCGAGCAGTACTTC	NA	large	TRBV6-8	TRBJ2-7
CASSLLTGSYEQYF	TGCGCCAGCAGCTTGTTAACGGGCTCCTACGAGCAGTACTTC	NA	NA	TRBV5-1	TRBJ2-7
CSVPGETSTDTQYF	TGCAGCGTCCCAGGGGAAACTAGCACAGATACGCAGTATTTT	NA	NA	TRBV29-1	TRBJ2-3
CASSDFTLSYNEQFF	TGTGCCAGCAGTGATTTCACTCTCTCCTACAATGAGCAGTTCTTC	NA	NA	TRBV6-8	TRBJ2-1
CSVLEGGTDTQYF	TGCAGCGTCTTAGAAGGGGGCACGGATACGCAGTATTTT	TRBD1	NA	TRBV29-1	TRBJ2-3
CASSESSVRSYEQYF	TGCGCCAGCAGTGAGTCGAGCGTTAGATCCTACGAGCAGTACTTC	NA	NA	TRBV10-1	TRBJ2-7
CASSPGLAGGDTQYF	TGTGCCAGCAGCCCGGGACTAGCGGGAGGAGATACGCAGTATTTT	TRBD2	NA	TRBV11-3	TRBJ2-3
CASSPLAGGLGTDTQYF	TGTGCCAGCTCACCCTTAGCGGGAGGCCTGGGAACAGATACGCAGTATTTT	TRBD2	NA	TRBV18	TRBJ2-3
CASSLVSGGETQYF	TGCGCCAGCAGCTTGGTTTCGGGGGGAGAGACCCAGTACTTC	TRBD2	NA	TRBV5-1	TRBJ2-5
CASSPVAGARYEQYF	TGTGCCAGCAGCCCAGTAGCGGGAGCAAGATACGAGCAGTACTTC	TRBD2	NA	TRBV11-3	TRBJ2-7
CASSILSGGVDEQFF	TGTGCCAGTAGTATACTTTCAGGAGGGGTCGATGAGCAGTTCTTC	NA	few	TRBV19	TRBJ2-1
CASSPSVSADTQYF	TGTGCCAGCTCACCATCGGTATCAGCAGATACGCAGTATTTT	NA	NA	TRBV18	TRBJ2-3
CASSISGRVNEQYF	TGTGCCAGCAGTATTAGCGGGAGGGTGAACGAGCAGTACTTC	TRBD2	NA	TRBV28	TRBJ2-7
CASGLFPGLNNEQFF	TGTGCTAGTGGTTTGTTCCCGGGACTAAACAATGAGCAGTTCTTC	TRBD2	NA	TRBV12-5	TRBJ2-1
CASTGTGAAEGQPQHF	TGTGCCAGCACCGGGACAGGGGCGGCGGAGGGTCAGCCCCAGCATTTT	TRBD1	few	TRBV11-3	TRBJ1-5
CSVLVGSPYYEQYF	TGCAGCGTTTTGGTAGGGTCTCCATACTACGAGCAGTACTTC	NA	NA	TRBV29-1	TRBJ2-7
CASLGTTDTQYF	TGTGCCAGCCTTGGGACCACAGATACGCAGTATTTT	NA	medium-sized	TRBV28	TRBJ2-3
CASLQGADSPLPFF	TGTGCCAGCCTCCAGGGAGCGGATTCGCCTCTGCCGTTCTTC	NA	NA	TRBV19	TRBJ2-1
CASSPGGLVSSPQYF	TGTGCCAGCAGCCCGGGGGGACTAGTCTCATCTCCCCAGTACTTC	TRBD2	NA	TRBV11-3	TRBJ2-5
CASVPVGGGETNEKLFF	TGTGCCAGCGTCCCCGTTGGGGGGGGCGAGACTAATGAAAAACTGTTTTTT	NA	NA	TRBV7-5	TRBJ1-4
CASSPPGTGGSGNTIYF	TGTGCCAGCAGTCCCCCGGGGACAGGGGGTTCTGGAAACACCATATATTTT	TRBD1	few	TRBV28	TRBJ1-3
CASTRRPQVTNSPLHF	TGTGCCAGCACCCGAAGACCACAGGTGACTAATTCACCCCTCCACTTT	NA	NA	TRBV6-8	TRBJ1-6
CASSFQALTSTDTQYF	TGCGCCAGCAGCTTCCAGGCGTTAACTAGCACAGATACGCAGTATTTT	NA	once	TRBV5-1	TRBJ2-3
CAISGGELRAEAFF	TGTGCCATCAGTGGGGGAGAGCTCAGAGCTGAAGCTTTCTTT	NA	few	TRBV6-8	TRBJ1-1
CASRTQGQVHYTGELFF	TGTGCCAGCAGAACCCAGGGACAGGTCCATTACACCGGGGAGCTGTTTTTT	TRBD1	NA	TRBV6-8	TRBJ2-2
CATSRDPGRAAGELFF	TGTGCCACCAGCAGAGATCCTGGGAGAGCAGCCGGGGAGCTGTTTTTT	NA	few	TRBV15	TRBJ2-2
CASSLTWDRAYEQYF	TGTGCCAGCAGCCTAACATGGGACAGAGCCTACGAGCAGTACTTC	TRBD1	few	TRBV11-3	TRBJ2-7
CASSPEGREGQVGKNIQYF	TGCGCCAGCAGCCCGGAAGGGCGGGAGGGCCAGGTGGGCAAAAACATTCAGTACTTC	TRBD2	NA	TRBV5-1	TRBJ2-4
CSVELPDPLYEQYF	TGCAGCGTTGAACTTCCAGACCCCCTCTACGAGCAGTACTTC	NA	few	TRBV29-1	TRBJ2-7